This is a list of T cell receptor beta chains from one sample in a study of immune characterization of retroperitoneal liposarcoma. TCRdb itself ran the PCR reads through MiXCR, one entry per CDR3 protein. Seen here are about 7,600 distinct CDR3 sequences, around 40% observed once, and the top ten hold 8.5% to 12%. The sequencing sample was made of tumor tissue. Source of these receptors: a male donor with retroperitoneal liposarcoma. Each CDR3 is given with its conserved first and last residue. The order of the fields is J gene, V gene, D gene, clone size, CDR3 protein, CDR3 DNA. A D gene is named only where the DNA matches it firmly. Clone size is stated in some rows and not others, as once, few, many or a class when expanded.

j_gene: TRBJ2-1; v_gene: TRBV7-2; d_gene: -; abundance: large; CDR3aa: CASSSPGQYNEQFF; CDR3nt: TGTGCCAGCAGCTCCCCCGGCCAATACAATGAGCAGTTCTTC
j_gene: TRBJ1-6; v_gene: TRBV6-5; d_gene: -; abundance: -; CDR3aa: CASSYSQNSPLHF; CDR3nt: TGTGCCAGCAGTTACTCCCAAAATTCACCCCTCCACTTT
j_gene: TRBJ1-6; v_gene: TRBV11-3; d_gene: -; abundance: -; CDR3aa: CASSLRDRDSPLHF; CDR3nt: TGTGCCAGCAGCTTAAGAGACAGAGATTCACCCCTCCACTTT
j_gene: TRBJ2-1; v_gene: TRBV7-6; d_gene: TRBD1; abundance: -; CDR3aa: CASGQGTGPYNEQFF; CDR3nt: TGTGCCAGCGGCCAGGGGACAGGTCCCTACAATGAGCAGTTCTTC
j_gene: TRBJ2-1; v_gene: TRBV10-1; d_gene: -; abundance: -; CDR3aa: CASSRDTSGNEQFF; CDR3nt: TGCGCCAGCAGCCGGGACACCTCGGGGAATGAGCAGTTCTTC
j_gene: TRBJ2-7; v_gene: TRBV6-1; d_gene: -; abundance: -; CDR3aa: CASSRKRTAYEQYF; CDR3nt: TGTGCCAGCAGCCGTAAGCGGACAGCCTACGAGCAGTACTTC
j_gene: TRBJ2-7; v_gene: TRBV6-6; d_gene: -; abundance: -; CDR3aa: CASSYGQGTYEQYF; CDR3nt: TGTGCCAGCAGTTACGGGCAGGGAACCTACGAGCAGTACTTC
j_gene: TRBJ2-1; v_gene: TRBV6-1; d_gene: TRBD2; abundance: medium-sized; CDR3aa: CASKKGLAENYEQFF; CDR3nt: TGTGCCAGCAAGAAGGGACTAGCGGAGAACTACGAGCAGTTCTTC
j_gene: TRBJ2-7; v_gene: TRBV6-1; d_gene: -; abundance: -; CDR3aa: CASSPVNTPGQYF; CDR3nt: TGTGCCAGCAGCCCGGTCAACACTCCGGGCCAATACTTC
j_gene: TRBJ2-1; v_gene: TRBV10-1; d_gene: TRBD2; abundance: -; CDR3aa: CATKLAGAPYNEQFF; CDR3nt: TGCGCCACCAAACTAGCGGGGGCCCCTTACAATGAGCAGTTCTTC
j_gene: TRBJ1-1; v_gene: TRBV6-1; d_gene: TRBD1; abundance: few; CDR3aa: CASTTPTGLGTEAFF; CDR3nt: TGTGCCAGCACTACCCCGACAGGGTTGGGCACTGAAGCTTTCTTT
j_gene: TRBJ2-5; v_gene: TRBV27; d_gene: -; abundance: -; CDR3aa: CASSSGGRGTQYF; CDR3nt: TGTGCCAGCAGTTCCGGGGGGCGGGGGACCCAGTACTTC
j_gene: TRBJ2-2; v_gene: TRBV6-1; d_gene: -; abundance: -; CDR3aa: CASSPKDRNTGELFF; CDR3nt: TGTGCCAGCAGTCCCAAGGACAGAAACACCGGGGAGCTGTTTTTT
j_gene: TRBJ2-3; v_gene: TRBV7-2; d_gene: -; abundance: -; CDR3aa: CASSPWGRDTDTQYF; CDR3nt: TGTGCCAGCAGCCCCTGGGGCAGGGACACAGATACGCAGTATTTT
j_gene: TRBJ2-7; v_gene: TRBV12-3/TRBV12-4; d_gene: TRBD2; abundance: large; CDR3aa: CASSLGTSGSGEQYF; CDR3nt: TGTGCCAGCAGTCTAGGGACTAGCGGGAGCGGTGAGCAGTACTTC
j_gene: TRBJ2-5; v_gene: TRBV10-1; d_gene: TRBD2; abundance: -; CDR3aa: CASSESGTSGRQETQYF; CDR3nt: TGCGCCAGCAGTGAGTCGGGGACTAGCGGGAGACAAGAGACCCAGTACTTC
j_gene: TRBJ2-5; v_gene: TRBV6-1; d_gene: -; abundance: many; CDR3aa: CASSALGGVTQYF; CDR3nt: TGTGCCAGCAGTGCTCTGGGCGGGGTGACCCAGTACTTC
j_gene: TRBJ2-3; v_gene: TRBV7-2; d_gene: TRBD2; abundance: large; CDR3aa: CASSSTAGGRYWTDTQYF; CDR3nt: TGTGCCAGCAGCTCCACAGCGGGGGGGCGGTATTGGACAGATACGCAGTATTTT
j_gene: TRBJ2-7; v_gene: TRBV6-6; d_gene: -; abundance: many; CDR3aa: CASSYGVEAGVGEQYF; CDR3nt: TGTGCCAGCAGTTACGGAGTCGAGGCAGGGGTGGGCGAGCAGTACTTC
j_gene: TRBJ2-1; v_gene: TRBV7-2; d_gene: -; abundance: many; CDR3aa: CASSLDTGFYNEQFF; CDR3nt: TGTGCCAGCAGCTTAGACACGGGTTTCTACAATGAGCAGTTCTTC
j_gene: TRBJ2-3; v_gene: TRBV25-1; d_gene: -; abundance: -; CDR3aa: CASSDGSGGSTDTQYF; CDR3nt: TGTGCCAGCAGTGATGGGAGCGGAGGCAGCACAGATACGCAGTATTTT
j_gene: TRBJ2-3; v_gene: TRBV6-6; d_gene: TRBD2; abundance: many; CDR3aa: CASSYKAGWSDTQYF; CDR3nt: TGTGCCAGCAGTTACAAAGCGGGATGGTCAGATACGCAGTATTTT
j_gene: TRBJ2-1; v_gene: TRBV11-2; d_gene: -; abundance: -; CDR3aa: CASSLEWGNEQFF; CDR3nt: TGTGCCAGCAGCTTAGAATGGGGTAATGAGCAGTTCTTC
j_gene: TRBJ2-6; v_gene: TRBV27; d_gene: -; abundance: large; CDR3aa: CASSFLGVGANVLTF; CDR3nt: TGTGCCAGCAGTTTTCTGGGGGTTGGGGCCAACGTCCTGACTTTC
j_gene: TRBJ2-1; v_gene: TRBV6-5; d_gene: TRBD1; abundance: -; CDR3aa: CASSYSGDRAYEQFF; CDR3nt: TGTGCCAGCAGTTACTCGGGGGACAGGGCCTACGAGCAGTTCTTC
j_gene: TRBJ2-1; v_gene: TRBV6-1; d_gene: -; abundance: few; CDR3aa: CASSEWGQGSYNEQFF; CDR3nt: TGTGCCAGCAGTGAATGGGGACAAGGCTCCTACAATGAGCAGTTCTTC